This entry describes one T cell receptor (beta chain). Its antigen is still unknown. This entry comes from a study of post-analysis software for immune sequencing data. Study observations and caveats: Significantly lower normalized Chao1 diversity was found in patients with multiple sclerosis relative to controls. F-measure co-clustering was strong for batch-matched samples. With TRBV5-6, TRBV5-1 and TRBV20-1 included, 5 or 6 TRBV segments were more frequent in patients than in controls.

Unique molecular identifiers were carried by the TCR beta cDNA libraries. One entry per CDR3 protein, called by TCRdb with MiXCR from the PCR reads. The data hold a few hundred thousand distinct CDR3 sequences, with approximately 31% observed a single time. The V gene's germline CDR1 is SGHRS and CDR2 YFSETQ. The CDR3 sequence is 15 residues long. The V segment lost 0 bases and the J segment 5 bases; nucleotides outside the gene matches: 4. The TCR originated in a girl under 18 with multiple sclerosis. The specimen sequenced was blood. This chain uses TRBV5-1 with TRBJ2-3; 9 positions match TRBD1. The CDR3 coding sequence is TGCGCCAGCAGCTTGGGACAGGGGGTGGTAGATACGCAGTATTTT. Protein sequence: CASSLGQGVVDTQYF.